This TCR beta chain is drawn from a study of breast tumors, draining lymph nodes, adjacent tissues. Study-level findings and limits: Luminal-like breast cancer showed significantly greater tumor-nontumor repertoire similarity than basal-like breast cancer did. Compared with lymph nodes, tumors were less diverse; compared with nontumor tissue, more.

TCRdb reprocessed the multiplex PCR reads via MiXCR and lists one record per CDR3 protein. The table includes approximately 63,000 distinct CDR3 sequences, around 60% detected once. The CDR3 length is 13 residues. Trimming shortened V by 5 bases and J by 2 bases, and 10 bases separated the two germline ends. About this clonotype: Its target is unknown.

The source is a female donor with breast cancer. Some clones in this sample may be carry-over from other donors' samples. The chain couples TRBV12-3 or TRBV12-4 to TRBJ2-7; possibly TRBD1 for D (6 bases). The specimen was breast tumor tissue. The DNA of the CDR3 is TGTGCCAGCAGTCTCCGGGACACCTACGAGCAGTACTTC. Amino acids: CASSLRDTYEQYF.